This T cell receptor (beta chain) was captured by sequencing in a study of coeliac disease. Across the study: Coeliac patients had active, refractory type I, or gluten-free-diet-controlled disease.

Each fraction contributed one roughly 460,000-cell aliquot for sequencing. The CDR3 runs 13 residues. CDR1 SQVTM and CDR2 ANQGSEA come from the germline V gene. Losses at the gene ends were 7 bases for V and 5 bases for J; bases not matched to a gene: 7. Profiling relied on immunoSEQ multiplex PCR, and the TCRdb table lists in-frame clones only, not all of them. The sample contains roughly 3,500 clones, around three quarters of which appear only once. The sequenced sample was intraepithelial lymphocytes from the gut. V is TRBV29-1 and J is TRBJ2-5, with 10 bases lining up with TRBD2. The sequence came from a man between 18 and 35 years old with celiac disease on a gluten-free diet. The CDR3 reads CSAIAGGRETQYF. The CDR3 nucleotides read TGCAGCGCCATAGCGGGGGGTAGGGAGACCCAGTACTTC.